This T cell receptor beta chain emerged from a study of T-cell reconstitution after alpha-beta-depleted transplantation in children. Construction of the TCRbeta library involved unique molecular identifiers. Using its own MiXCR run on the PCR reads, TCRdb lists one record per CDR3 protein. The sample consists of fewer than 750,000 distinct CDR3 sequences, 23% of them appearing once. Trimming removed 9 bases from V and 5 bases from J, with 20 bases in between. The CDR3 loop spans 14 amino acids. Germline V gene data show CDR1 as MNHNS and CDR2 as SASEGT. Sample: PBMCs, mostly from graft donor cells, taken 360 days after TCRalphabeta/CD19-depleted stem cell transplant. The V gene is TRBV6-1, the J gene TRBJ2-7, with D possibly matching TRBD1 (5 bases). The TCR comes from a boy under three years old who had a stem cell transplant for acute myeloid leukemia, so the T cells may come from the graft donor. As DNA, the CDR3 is TGTGCCAGTGTTGTGATGGCAGGGCGGAACGAGCAGTACTTC. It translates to CASVVMAGRNEQYF.